The text below deals with one TCR beta chain. Antigen unknown. The sample belongs to a study of a mutant IDH1 vaccine in newly diagnosed glioma. The assay was immunoSEQ multiplex PCR, and TCRdb's table has in-frame clones only and misses some. The sample shows tens of thousands of clones, approximately 80% of them seen only once. The time point here: week 11, during vaccination. Topical imiquimod was applied with each vaccine dose, which held 300 ug of mutant IDH1 20-mer peptide. The astrocytomas were IDH1-mutant, ATRX-negative, and WHO grade 3 or 4. The CDR3 sequence is 17 residues long. V was clipped by 0 bases and J by 2 bases; unmatched bases: 9. CDR1 and CDR2 from the germline V gene are MNHEY and SMNVEV (reference sequence).

This sequence originates from a man aged 50-60 years with glioma. Specimen: PBMCs, collected from a glioma patient whose treatment included an IDH1 peptide vaccine. J is TRBJ1-1 and V is TRBV27; TRBD1 agrees at 7 bases. CDR3 in amino acids: CASSLSTAGTDNTEAFF. The CDR3 region has the DNA TGTGCCAGCAGTTTATCGACGGCCGGGACAGACAACACTGAAGCTTTCTTT.